This TCR beta chain appears in the sequencing data of a study of shared clonotypes between healthy human individuals. The input for sorted-subset replicate PCRs was approximately 200 ng DNA, around 27,000 T cell genomes. This table comes from immunoSEQ multiplex PCR, and its TCRdb copy is limited to in-frame clones, with some not included. This table has about 960,000 clones, over 60% appearing once. The healthy adult donors were HIV-negative and reported no recent acute infections or vaccinations. Naive CD45RA+ and memory CD45RA-negative subsets were split from CD4+ cells. Germline CDR1 reads SGHTA; CDR2 reads FQGTGA. This CDR3 is built from 15 residues. V was clipped by 3 bases and J by 7 bases; unmatched bases: 6.

The sequenced sample was memory CD4+ T cells sorted from blood. Subset in this sample: CD45RA-negative fraction. J is TRBJ1-6 and V is TRBV7-3; TRBD1 agrees at 7 bases. The TCR comes from a man aged 18 to 30 in good health. CDR3 DNA sequence: TGTGCCAGCAGCTTCGCCACGGGACAGAATTCACCCCTCCACTTT. It yields the protein CASSFATGQNSPLHF.